These 14 T cell receptor beta chains came from one sample sequenced in a study of blood T cell repertoires in COVID-19. Produced via immunoSEQ multiplex PCR; TCRdb's table is partial and in-frame only. There are roughly 110,000 clones in the sample; approximately 81% occur only once, and approximately 13% lies in the top ten. Sequenced material: peripheral blood. These receptors all come from a human donor in a cohort sampled during active COVID-19.

The table lists this clone with a few counts. CDR3 sequence (DNA): TGTGCCAGCTCACCACCGGTCGGCTCTAGCGGAGACAAAGAGACCCAGTACTTC. Amino acids: CASSPPVGSSGDKETQYF. The V call is TRBV18, the J call TRBJ2-5; 7 bases align to TRBD2. V trimming: 0 bases; J trimming: 3 bases; junction bases outside the gene matches: 13. The CDR3 is made up of 18 amino acids. From germline, CDR1 is KGHSH and CDR2 LQKENI.

The V and J genes are TRBV28 and TRBJ1-1; D ambiguous. V was shortened by 5 bases and J by 3 bases, with 7 bases between the two germline ends. Germline V gives CDR1 MDHEN, CDR2 SYDVKM. The CDR3 runs to 12 residues. The CDR3 reads CASSPPYTEAFF. CDR3 DNA sequence: TGTGCCAGCAGTCCCCCTTACACTGAAGCTTTCTTT.

CDR3 sequence (DNA): TGCGCCAGCAGCCAAGACCTAGGCCCTAATTCACCCCTCCACTTT. Protein: CASSQDLGPNSPLHF. The chain recombines TRBV4-3 with TRBJ1-6; D gene uncertain. The CDR3 extends over 15 amino acids. Trimming left V 0 bases short and J 6 bases short, with 9 bases between. CDR1 and CDR2 from the germline V gene are LGHNA and YSLEER.

The V and J genes are TRBV4-3 and TRBJ1-6; D remains unclear. V was cut by 0 bases and J by 10 bases, with 13 bases left in between. This CDR3 is 15 amino acids long. The germline V gene encodes CDR1 LGHNA and CDR2 YSLEER. CDR3 protein: CASSQDLREGSPLHF. The CDR3 region has the DNA TGCGCCAGCAGCCAAGATTTGAGGGAGGGATCACCCCTCCACTTT.

The V call is TRBV11-2, the J call TRBJ1-5; 10 bases align to TRBD1. Germline CDR1 is SGHAT and CDR2 is FQNNGV. This CDR3 comprises 15 residues. V lost 3 bases, J lost 5 bases, and 4 bases stayed unmatched. CDR3 sequence: CASSLGDRGHQPQHF. CDR3 in DNA: TGTGCCAGCAGCTTGGGGGACAGGGGCCATCAGCCCCAGCATTTT.

The chain joins TRBV28 to TRBJ1-5; 7 nucleotides match TRBD1. The trim removed 5 bases at V and 2 bases at J, leaving 6 bases unmatched. The CDR3 runs 15 residues. CDR1 MDHEN and CDR2 SYDVKM come from the germline V gene. For the CDR3, the DNA is TGTGCCAGCAGTATGGACAGGCGGGGCAATCAGCCCCAGCATTTT. Amino acid sequence: CASSMDRRGNQPQHF.

The genes are TRBV11-2 and TRBJ1-3; D not certain. The CDR3 extends over 14 amino acids. Per germline, CDR1 SGHAT and CDR2 FQNNGV. V lost 3 bases and J lost 3, with 9 bases in between. CDR3 sequence reads: CASSLGRVGNTIYF. DNA for the CDR3: TGTGCCAGCAGCTTGGGCAGAGTTGGAAACACCATATATTTT.

This chain joins TRBV6-6 and TRBJ2-1, with 8 bases fitting TRBD2. In germline, CDR1 is MNHNY, CDR2 SVGAGI (reference sequence). This CDR3 spans 13 amino acids. The J segment lost 11 bases and the V segment lost 4 bases, leaving 7 bases of the junction unmatched. The CDR3 sequence: CASSSSGLGKQFF. The DNA of the CDR3 is TGTGCCAGCAGTTCTAGCGGGCTCGGGAAGCAGTTCTTC.

The chain has TRBV27 and TRBJ1-1, with 8 positions matching TRBD1. CDR3 length equals 15 residues. Germline-derived CDR1 and CDR2 are MNHEY and SMNVEV (reference sequence). Trimming cost V 4 bases and J 4 bases; bases outside gene matches: 8. CDR3 amino acids: CASSSRQGSGTEAFF. The CDR3 coding sequence is TGTGCCAGCAGTTCCCGACAGGGGAGTGGCACTGAAGCTTTCTTT.

The chain links TRBV7-3 to TRBJ2-1; D gene ambiguous. Germline CDR1 SGHTA, CDR2 FQGTGA. Trimming took off 3 bases at V and 5 bases at J, with 8 bases between the two ends. CDR3 length equals 13 residues. The DNA of the CDR3 is TGTGCCAGCAGCTTGCGAACCAACAATGAGCAGTTCTTC. This sequence encodes CASSLRTNNEQFF.

This clone has only one observation. This rearrangement joins TRBV19 to TRBJ2-7, with D perhaps TRBD1 (6 bases). Trimming took 5 bases from V and 3 from J, leaving 14 bases between them. The CDR3 is 14 residues long. Germline V CDR1 and CDR2: LNHDA, SQIVND (reference sequence). The CDR3 DNA reads as TGTGCCAGTAGTCCCGGGACACATGGCTACGAGCAGTACTTC. Protein product: CASSPGTHGYEQYF. The whole variable domain, filled in from reference TRBV19 and TRBJ2-7, reads DGGITQSPKYLFRKEGQNVTLSCEQNLNHDAMYWYRQDPGQGLRLIYYSQIVNDFQKGDIAEGYSVSREKKESFPLTVTSAQKNPTAFYLCASSPGTHGYEQYFGPGTRLTVT.

The count of this clone is one. The chain is built from TRBV14 and TRBJ2-3, with 11 bases identical to TRBD2. The CDR3 contains 17 residues. Germline V lookup: CDR1 SGHDN, CDR2 FVKESK. Trimming took 2 bases from V and 1 from J; bases not matched to a gene: 5. The CDR3 spells CASSQITSGGRTDTQYF. The CDR3 DNA is TGTGCCAGCAGCCAAATCACTAGCGGGGGACGCACAGATACGCAGTATTTT. The full variable domain, in which reference TRBV14 and TRBJ2-3 provide the parts outside the CDR3, is EAGVTQFPSHSVIEKGQTVTLRCDPISGHDNLYWYRRVMGKEIKFLLHFVKESKQDESGMPNNRFLAERTGGTYSTLKVQPAELEDSGVYFCASSQITSGGRTDTQYFGPGTRLTVL.

The V call is TRBV11-2, the J call TRBJ1-4; 9 positions match TRBD1. Losses at the gene ends were 5 bases for V and 7 bases for J; bases not matched to a gene: 5. This CDR3 contains 14 residues. CDR1 is SGHAT, CDR2 FQNNGV, per germline. The CDR3 loop reads CASSRQGGFEKLFF. In DNA, the CDR3 is TGTGCCAGCAGCCGACAGGGGGGGTTTGAAAAACTGTTTTTT.

The sample holds one count of this clone. The genes are TRBV19 and TRBJ2-2; 9 nucleotides match TRBD1. Germline CDR1 LNHDA, CDR2 SQIVND (reference sequence). The CDR3 totals 14 residues. Germline trimming cut 10 bases from V and 7 bases from J; bases unmatched to any gene: 10. This CDR3 is CATRTGADGGELFF. The CDR3 DNA is TGTGCCACCCGGACAGGGGCGGATGGCGGGGAGCTGTTTTTT. Variable domain in full (rest from reference TRBV19 and TRBJ2-2): DGGITQSPKYLFRKEGQNVTLSCEQNLNHDAMYWYRQDPGQGLRLIYYSQIVNDFQKGDIAEGYSVSREKKESFPLTVTSAQKNPTAFYLCATRTGADGGELFFGEGSRLTVL.